This T cell receptor beta chain was recorded in a study of shared clonotypes between healthy human individuals. This CDR3 spans 12 amino acids. V lost 2 bases to trimming and J lost 4 bases, with 5 bases between them. CDR1 is SGHNT, CDR2 YYREEE, per germline (reference sequence). Sequencing was performed with immunoSEQ multiplex PCR; in TCRdb, only in-frame clones are kept and a portion is missing. This table holds about 580,000 clones, roughly 98% found once. Terminally differentiated effector memory CD45RA+ cells were left out of the naive CD8 fraction, which was CD45RO-negative and positively selected for CCR7.

The sequence derives from a man aged 30 to 45 in good health. The sequencing input was naive CD8+ T cells sorted from blood. The chain carries TRBV5-4 and TRBJ2-3, with D uncertain. This chain's CDR3 is CASSFGADTQYF. The CDR3 coding sequence is TGTGCCAGCAGCTTTGGGGCAGATACGCAGTATTTT.